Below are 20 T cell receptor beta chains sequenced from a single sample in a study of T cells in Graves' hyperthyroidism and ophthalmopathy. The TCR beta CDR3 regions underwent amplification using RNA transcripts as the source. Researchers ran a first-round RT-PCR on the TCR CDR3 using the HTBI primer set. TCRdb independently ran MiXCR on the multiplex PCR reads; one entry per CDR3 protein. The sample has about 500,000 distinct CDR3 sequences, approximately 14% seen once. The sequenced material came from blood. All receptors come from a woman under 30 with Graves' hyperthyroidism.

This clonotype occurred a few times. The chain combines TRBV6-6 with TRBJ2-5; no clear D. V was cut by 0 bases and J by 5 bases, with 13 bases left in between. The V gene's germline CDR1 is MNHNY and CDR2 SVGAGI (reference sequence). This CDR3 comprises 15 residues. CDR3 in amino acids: CASSYSAGRMETQYF. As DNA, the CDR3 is TGTGCCAGCAGTTACTCGGCTGGGCGGATGGAGACCCAGTACTTC.

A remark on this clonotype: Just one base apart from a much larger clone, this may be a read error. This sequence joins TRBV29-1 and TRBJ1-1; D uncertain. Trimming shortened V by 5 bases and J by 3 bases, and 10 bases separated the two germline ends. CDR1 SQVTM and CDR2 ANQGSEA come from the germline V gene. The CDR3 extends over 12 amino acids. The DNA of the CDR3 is TGCAGCGTTAGCGGGGTAGACACTGAAGCTTTCTTT. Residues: CSVSGVDTEAFF.

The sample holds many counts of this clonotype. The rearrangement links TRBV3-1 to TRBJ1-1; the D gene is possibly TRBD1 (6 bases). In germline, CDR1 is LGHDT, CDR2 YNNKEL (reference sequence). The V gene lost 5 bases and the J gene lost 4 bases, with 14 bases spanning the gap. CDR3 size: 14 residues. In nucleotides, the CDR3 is TGTGCCAGCAGCTCAACACAGGGTTCCACTGAAGCTTTCTTT. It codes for CASSSTQGSTEAFF.

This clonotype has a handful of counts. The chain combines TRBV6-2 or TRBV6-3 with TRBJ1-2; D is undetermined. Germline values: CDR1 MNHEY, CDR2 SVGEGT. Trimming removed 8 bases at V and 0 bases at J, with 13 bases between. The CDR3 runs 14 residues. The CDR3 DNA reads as TGTGCCAGCCGAGGGAAGGCGGCTAACTATGGCTACACCTTC. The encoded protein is CASRGKAANYGYTF.

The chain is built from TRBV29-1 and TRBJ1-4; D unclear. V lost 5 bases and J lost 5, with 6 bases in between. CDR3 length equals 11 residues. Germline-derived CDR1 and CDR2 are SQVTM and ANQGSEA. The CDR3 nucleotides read TGCAGCGTTAACAGCAATGAAAAACTGTTTTTT. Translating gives CSVNSNEKLFF.

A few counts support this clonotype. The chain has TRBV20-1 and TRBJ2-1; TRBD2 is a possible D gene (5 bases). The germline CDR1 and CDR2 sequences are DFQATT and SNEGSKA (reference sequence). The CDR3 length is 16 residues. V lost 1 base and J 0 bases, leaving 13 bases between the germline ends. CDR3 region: CSARVYLAGSYNEQFF. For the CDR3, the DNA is TGCAGTGCTAGAGTCTACCTAGCAGGCTCCTACAATGAGCAGTTCTTC.

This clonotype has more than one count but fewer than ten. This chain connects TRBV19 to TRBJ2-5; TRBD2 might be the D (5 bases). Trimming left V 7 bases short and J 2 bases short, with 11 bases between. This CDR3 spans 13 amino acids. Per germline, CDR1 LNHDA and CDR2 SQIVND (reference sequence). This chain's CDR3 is CASKERLQETQYF. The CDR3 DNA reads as TGTGCCAGTAAGGAGCGGCTACAAGAGACCCAGTACTTC.

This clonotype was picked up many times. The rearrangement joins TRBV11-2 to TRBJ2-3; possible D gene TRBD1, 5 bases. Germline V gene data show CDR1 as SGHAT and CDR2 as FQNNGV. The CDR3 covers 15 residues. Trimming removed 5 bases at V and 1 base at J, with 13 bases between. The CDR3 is CASSDSPRGTDTQYF. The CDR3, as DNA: TGTGCCAGCAGCGACAGCCCCAGGGGCACAGATACGCAGTATTTT.

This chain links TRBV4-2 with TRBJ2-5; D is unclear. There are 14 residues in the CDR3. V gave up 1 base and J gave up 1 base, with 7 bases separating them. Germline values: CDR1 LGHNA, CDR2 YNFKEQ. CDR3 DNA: TGTGCCAGCAGCCAAGCAGGAATCCAAGAGACCCAGTACTTC. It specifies CASSQAGIQETQYF.

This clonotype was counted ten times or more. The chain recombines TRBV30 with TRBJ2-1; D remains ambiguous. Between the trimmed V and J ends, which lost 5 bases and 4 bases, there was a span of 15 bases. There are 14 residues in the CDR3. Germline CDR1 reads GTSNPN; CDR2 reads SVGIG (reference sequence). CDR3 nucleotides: TGTGCCTGGGGTAGGGTGGGATCATACAATGAGCAGTTCTTC. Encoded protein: CAWGRVGSYNEQFF. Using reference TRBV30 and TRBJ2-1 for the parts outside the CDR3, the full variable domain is SQTIHQWPATLVQPVGSPLSLECTVEGTSNPNLYWYRQAAGRGLQLLFYSVGIGQISSEVPQNLSASRPQDRQFILSSKKLLLSDSGFYLCAWGRVGSYNEQFFGPGTRLTVL.

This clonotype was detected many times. The CDR3 protein is CASSLPHEQFF. In DNA, the CDR3 is TGTGCCAGCAGCCTACCCCATGAGCAGTTCTTC. The chain joins TRBV11-2 to TRBJ2-1; D ambiguous. The germline V and J ends were trimmed by 5 bases and 8 bases, with 7 bases remaining between them. The CDR3 has 11 residues. Germline assignment: CDR1 SGHAT and CDR2 FQNNGV.

The CDR3 DNA reads as TGTGCCACCAGTGAGTCGGCTAGCGGAGACCAAGAGACCCAGTACTTC. Translating gives CATSESASGDQETQYF. The V gene is TRBV24-1, the J gene TRBJ2-5, with TRBD2 matching 7 bases. The CDR3 length is 16 residues. J lost 0 bases, V lost 4 bases, and 7 bases had no gene match. Germline V gene sequence: CDR1 KGHDR, CDR2 SFDVKD.

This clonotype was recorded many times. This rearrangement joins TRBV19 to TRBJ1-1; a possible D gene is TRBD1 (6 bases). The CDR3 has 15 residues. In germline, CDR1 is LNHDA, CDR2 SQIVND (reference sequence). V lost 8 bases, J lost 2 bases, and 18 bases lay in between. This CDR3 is CASCPPGDGNTEAFF. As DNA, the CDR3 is TGTGCCAGTTGCCCTCCAGGGGATGGAAACACTGAAGCTTTCTTT.

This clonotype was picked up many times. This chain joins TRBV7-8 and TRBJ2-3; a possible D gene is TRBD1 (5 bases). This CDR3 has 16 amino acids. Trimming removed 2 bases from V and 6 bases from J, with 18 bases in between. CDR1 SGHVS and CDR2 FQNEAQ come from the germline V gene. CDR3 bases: TGTGCCAGCAGCTTATCACTACCCCAGGGCCACGATACGCAGTATTTT. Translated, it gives CASSLSLPQGHDTQYF.

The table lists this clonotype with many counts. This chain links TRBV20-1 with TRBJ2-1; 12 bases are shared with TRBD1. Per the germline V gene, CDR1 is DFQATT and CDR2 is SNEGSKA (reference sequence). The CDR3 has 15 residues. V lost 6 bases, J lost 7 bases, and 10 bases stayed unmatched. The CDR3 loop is CSARTGTGGWNEQFF. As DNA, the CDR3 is TGCAGTGCGAGAACCGGGACAGGGGGCTGGAATGAGCAGTTCTTC.

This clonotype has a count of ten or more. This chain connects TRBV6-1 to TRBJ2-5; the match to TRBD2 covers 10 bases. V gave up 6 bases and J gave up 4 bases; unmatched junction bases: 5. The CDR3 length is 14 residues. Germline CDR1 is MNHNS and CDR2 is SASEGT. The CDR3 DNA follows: TGTGCCAGCAGCGGACTAGCGGTGGGAGAGACCCAGTACTTC. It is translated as CASSGLAVGETQYF.

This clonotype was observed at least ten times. The CDR3 DNA sequence: TGTGCCAGCAGCGTGGGAGGGAGGGAACGCAATGAGCAGTTCTTC. This codes for CASSVGGRERNEQFF. The chain employs TRBV9 and TRBJ2-1, with 7 nucleotides matching TRBD2. Losses at the gene ends were 2 bases for V and 6 bases for J; bases not matched to a gene: 8. Germline loops: CDR1 SGDLS, CDR2 YYNGEE. The CDR3 contains 15 residues.

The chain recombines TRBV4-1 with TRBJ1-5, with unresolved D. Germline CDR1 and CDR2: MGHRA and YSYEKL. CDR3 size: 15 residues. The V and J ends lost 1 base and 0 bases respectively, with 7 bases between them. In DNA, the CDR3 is TGCGCCAGCAGCCAAGGAGGCGTTAGCAATCAGCCCCAGCATTTT. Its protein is CASSQGGVSNQPQHF.

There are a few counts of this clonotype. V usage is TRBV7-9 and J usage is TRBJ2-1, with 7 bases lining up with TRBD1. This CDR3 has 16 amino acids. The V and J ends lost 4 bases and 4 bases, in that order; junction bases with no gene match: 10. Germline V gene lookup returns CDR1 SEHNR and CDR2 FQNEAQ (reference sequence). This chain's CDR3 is CASSSNRDSQYNEQFF. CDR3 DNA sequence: TGTGCCAGCAGCTCCAACCGGGACAGCCAATACAATGAGCAGTTCTTC.

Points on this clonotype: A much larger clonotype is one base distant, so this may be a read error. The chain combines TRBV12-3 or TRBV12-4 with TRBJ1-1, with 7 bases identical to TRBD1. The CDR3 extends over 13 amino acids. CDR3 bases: TGTGTCAGCAGATCACACGGGACAGCTGAAGCTTTCTTT. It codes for CVSRSHGTAEAFF.